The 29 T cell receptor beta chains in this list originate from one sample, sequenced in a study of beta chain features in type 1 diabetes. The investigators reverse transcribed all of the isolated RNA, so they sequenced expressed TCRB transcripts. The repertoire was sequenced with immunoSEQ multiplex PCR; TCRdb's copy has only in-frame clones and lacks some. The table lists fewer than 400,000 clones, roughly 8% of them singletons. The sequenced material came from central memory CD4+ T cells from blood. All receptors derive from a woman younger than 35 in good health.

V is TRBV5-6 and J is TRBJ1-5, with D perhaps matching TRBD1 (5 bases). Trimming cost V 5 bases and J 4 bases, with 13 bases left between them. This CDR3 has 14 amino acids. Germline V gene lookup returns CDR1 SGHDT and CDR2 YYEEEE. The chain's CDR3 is CASSTGDANQPQHF. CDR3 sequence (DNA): TGTGCCAGCAGTACCGGGGACGCAAATCAGCCCCAGCATTTT.

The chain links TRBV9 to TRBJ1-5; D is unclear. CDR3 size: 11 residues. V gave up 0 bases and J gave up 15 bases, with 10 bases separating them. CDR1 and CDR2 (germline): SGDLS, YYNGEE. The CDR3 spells CASSVGKGRHF. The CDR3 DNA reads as TGTGCCAGCAGCGTAGGAAAAGGCAGGCATTTT.

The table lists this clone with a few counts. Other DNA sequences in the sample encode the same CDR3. The CDR3 reads CASSYGRGETQYF. CDR3 in DNA: TGTGCCAGCAGTTACGGCCGTGGAGAGACCCAGTACTTC. The chain combines TRBV6-5 with TRBJ2-5; the D is unclear. V was clipped by 2 bases and J by 4 bases, with 8 bases between them. Looked up from germline, CDR1 is MNHEY and CDR2 is SVGAGI. The CDR3 consists of 13 residues.

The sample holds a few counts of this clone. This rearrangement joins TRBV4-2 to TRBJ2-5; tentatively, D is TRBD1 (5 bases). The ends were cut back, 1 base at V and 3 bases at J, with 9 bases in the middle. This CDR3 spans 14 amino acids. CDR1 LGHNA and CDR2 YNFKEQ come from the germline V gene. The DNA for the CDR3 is TGTGCCAGCAGCCAAGTCGCAGGGAAAGAGACCCAGTACTTC. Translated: CASSQVAGKETQYF.

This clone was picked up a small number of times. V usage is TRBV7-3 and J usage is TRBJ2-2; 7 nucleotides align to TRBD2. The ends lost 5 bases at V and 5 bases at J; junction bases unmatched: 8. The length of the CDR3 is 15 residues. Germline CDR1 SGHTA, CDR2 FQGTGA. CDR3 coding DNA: TGTGCCAGCAGCCCGACTAGCACGAGTACCGGGGAGCTGTTTTTT. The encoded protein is CASSPTSTSTGELFF.

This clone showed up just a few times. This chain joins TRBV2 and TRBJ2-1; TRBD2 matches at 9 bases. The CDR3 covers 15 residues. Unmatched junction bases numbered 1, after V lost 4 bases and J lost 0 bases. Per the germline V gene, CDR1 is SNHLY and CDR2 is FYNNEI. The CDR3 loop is CASSGGRASYNEQFF. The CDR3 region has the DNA TGTGCCAGCAGTGGCGGGAGGGCCTCCTACAATGAGCAGTTCTTC.

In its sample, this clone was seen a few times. The CDR3 spells CASRGTESTDTQYF. The CDR3 bases are TGTGCCAGCAGAGGGACAGAGAGCACAGATACGCAGTATTTT. The chain recombines TRBV2 with TRBJ2-3; TRBD1 matches 7 bases. The CDR3 spans 14 residues. Per germline, CDR1 SNHLY and CDR2 FYNNEI. Germline trimming cut 6 bases from V and 0 bases from J; bases unmatched to any gene: 3.

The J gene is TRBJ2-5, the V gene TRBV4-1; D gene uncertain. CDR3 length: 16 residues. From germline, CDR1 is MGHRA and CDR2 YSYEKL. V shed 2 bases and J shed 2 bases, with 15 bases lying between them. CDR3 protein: CASSQSRSRIQETQYF. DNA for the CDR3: TGCGCCAGCAGCCAAAGTCGAAGCAGGATTCAAGAGACCCAGTACTTC.

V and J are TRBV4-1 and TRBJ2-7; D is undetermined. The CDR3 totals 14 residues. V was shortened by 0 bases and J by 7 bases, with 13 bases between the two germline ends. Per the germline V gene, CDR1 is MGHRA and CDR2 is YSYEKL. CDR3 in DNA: TGCGCCAGCAGCCAAGAAGACCAAGCCCTGGAGCAGTACTTC. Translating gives CASSQEDQALEQYF.

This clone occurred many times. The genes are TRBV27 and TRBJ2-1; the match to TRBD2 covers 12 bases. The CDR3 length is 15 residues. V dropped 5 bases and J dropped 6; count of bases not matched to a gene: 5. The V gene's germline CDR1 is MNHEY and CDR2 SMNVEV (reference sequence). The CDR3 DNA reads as TGTGCCAGCAGTGAACTAGCGGGAGGACGCAATGAGCAGTTCTTC. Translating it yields CASSELAGGRNEQFF.

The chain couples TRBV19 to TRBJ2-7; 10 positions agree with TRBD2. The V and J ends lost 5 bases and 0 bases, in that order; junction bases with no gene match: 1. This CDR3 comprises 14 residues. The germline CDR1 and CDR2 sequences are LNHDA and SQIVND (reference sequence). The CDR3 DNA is TGTGCCAGTAGTTCTAGCGGGAGCTCCTACGAGCAGTACTTC. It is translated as CASSSSGSSYEQYF. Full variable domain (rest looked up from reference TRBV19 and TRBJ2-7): DGGITQSPKYLFRKEGQNVTLSCEQNLNHDAMYWYRQDPGQGLRLIYYSQIVNDFQKGDIAEGYSVSREKKESFPLTVTSAQKNPTAFYLCASSSSGSSYEQYFGPGTRLTVT.

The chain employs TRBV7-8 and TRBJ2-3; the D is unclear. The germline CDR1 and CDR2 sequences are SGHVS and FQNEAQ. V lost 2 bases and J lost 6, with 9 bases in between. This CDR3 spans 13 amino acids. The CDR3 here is CASSLTVADTQYF. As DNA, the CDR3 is TGTGCCAGCAGCTTAACGGTTGCCGATACGCAGTATTTT.

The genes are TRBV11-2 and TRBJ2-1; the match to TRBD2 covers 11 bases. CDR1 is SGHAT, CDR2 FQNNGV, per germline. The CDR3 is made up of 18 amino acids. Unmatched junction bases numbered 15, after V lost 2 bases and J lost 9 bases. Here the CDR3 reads CASSLLRSSGRFTGEQFF. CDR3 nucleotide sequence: TGTGCCAGCAGCTTATTACGTTCTAGCGGGAGGTTCACGGGTGAGCAGTTCTTC. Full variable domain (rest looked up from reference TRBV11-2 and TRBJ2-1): EAGVAQSPRYKIIEKRQSVAFWCNPISGHATLYWYQQILGQGPKLLIQFQNNGVVDDSQLPKDRFSAERLKGVDSTLKIQPAKLEDSAVYLCASSLLRSSGRFTGEQFFGPGTRLTVL.

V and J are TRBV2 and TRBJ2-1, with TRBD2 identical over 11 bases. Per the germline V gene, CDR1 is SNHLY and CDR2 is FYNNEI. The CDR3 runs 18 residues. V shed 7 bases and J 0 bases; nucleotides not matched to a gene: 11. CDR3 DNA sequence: TGTGCCAGCATGCGGAGGGCTAGCGGGAGGAGCTCCTACAATGAGCAGTTCTTC. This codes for CASMRRASGRSSYNEQFF. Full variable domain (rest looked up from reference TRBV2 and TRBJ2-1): EPEVTQTPSHQVTQMGQEVILRCVPISNHLYFYWYRQILGQKVEFLVSFYNNEISEKSEIFDDQFSVERPDGSNFTLKIRSTKLEDSAMYFCASMRRASGRSSYNEQFFGPGTRLTVL.

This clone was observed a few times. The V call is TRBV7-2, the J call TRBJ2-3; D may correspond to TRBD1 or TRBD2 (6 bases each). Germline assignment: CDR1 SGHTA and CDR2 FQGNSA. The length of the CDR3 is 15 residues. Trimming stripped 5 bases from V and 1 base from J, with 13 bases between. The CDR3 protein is CASSRWGARTDTQYF. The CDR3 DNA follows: TGTGCCAGCAGCCGGTGGGGGGCCCGCACAGATACGCAGTATTTT.

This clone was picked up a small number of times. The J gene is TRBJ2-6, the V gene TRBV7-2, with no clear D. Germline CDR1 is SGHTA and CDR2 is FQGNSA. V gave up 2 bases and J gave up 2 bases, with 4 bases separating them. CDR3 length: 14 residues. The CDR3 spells CASSLSPGANVLTF. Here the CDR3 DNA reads TGTGCCAGCAGCTTATCCCCTGGGGCCAACGTCCTGACTTTC.

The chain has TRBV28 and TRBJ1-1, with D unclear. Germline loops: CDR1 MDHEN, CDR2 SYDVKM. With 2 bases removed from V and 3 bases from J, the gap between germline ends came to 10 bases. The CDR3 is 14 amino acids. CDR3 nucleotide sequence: TGTGCCAGCAGTTTAATGACGAAGCACACTGAAGCTTTCTTT. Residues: CASSLMTKHTEAFF.

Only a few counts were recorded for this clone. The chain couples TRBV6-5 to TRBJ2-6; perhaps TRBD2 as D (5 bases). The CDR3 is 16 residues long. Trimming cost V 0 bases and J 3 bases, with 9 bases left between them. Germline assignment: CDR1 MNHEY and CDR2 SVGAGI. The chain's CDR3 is CASSYSTGSGANVLTF. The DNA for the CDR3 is TGTGCCAGCAGTTACTCGACGGGAAGTGGGGCCAACGTCCTGACTTTC.

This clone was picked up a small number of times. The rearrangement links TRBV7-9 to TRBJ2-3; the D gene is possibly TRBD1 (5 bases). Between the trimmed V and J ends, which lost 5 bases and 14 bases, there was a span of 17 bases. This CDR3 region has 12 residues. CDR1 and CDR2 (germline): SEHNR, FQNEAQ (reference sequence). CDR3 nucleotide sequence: TGTGCCAGCAGCGTGACAGTCCGGGCTTCGTATTTT. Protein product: CASSVTVRASYF.

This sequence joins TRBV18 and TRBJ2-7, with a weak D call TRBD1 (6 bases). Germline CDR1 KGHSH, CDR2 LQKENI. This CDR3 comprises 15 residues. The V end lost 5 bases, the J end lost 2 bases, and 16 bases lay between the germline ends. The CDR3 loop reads CASSSTGLATYEQYF. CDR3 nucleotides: TGTGCCAGCTCATCGACAGGTTTGGCGACCTACGAGCAGTACTTC.

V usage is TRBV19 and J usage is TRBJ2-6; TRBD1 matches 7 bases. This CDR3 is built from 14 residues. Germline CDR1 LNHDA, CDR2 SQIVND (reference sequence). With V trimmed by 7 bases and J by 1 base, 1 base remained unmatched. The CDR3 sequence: CASNRGSGANVLTF. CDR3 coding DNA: TGTGCCAGTAACAGGGGTTCTGGGGCCAACGTCCTGACTTTC.

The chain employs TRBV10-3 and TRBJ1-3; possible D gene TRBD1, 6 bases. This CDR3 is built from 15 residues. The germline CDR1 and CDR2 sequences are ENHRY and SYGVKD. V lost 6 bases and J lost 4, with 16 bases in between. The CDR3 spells CAIRKQGAAGNTIYF. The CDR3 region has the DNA TGTGCCATCAGGAAACAGGGTGCAGCAGGAAACACCATATATTTT.

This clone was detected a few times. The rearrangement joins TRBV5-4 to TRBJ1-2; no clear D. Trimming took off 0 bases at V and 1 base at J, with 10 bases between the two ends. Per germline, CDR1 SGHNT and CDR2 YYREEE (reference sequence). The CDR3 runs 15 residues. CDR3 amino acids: CASSLAAGINYGYTF. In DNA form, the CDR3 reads TGTGCCAGCAGCTTGGCCGCGGGAATTAACTATGGCTACACCTTC.

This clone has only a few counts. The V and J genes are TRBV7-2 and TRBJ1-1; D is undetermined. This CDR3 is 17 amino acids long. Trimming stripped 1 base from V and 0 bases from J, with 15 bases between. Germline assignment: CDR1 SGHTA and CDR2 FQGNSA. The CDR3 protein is CASSLVNPGNVNTEAFF. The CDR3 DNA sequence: TGTGCCAGCAGCTTAGTGAACCCGGGGAACGTGAACACTGAAGCTTTCTTT.

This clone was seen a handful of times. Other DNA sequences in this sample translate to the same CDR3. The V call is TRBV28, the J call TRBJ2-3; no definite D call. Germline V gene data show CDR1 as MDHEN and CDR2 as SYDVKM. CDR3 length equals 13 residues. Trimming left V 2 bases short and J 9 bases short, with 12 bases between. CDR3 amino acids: CASSLRSGRTQYF. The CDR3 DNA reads TGTGCCAGCAGTTTACGCTCAGGCCGGACGCAGTATTTT.

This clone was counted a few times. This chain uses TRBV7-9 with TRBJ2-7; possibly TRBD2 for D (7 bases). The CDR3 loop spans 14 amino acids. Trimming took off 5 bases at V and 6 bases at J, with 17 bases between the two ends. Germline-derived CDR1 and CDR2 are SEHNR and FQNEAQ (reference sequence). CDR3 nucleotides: TGTGCCAGCAGCCCACAGGGAGGGCCGCGCGAGCAGTACTTC. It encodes CASSPQGGPREQYF. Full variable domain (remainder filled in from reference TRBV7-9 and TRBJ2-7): DTGVSQNPRHKITKRGQNVTFRCDPISEHNRLYWYRQTLGQGPEFLTYFQNEAQLEKSRLLSDRFSAERPKGSFSTLEIQRTEQGDSAMYLCASSPQGGPREQYFGPGTRLTVT.

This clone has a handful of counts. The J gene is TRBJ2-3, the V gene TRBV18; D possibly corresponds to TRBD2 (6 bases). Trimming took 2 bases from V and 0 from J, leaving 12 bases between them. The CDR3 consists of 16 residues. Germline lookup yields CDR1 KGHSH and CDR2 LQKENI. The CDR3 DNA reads TGTGCCAGCTCACCATGGGACGGGAGCAGCACAGATACGCAGTATTTT. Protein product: CASSPWDGSSTDTQYF.

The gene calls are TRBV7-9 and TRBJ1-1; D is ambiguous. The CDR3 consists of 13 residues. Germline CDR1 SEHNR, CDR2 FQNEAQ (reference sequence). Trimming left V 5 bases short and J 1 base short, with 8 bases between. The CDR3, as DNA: TGTGCCAGCAGCAAAGGGCGGAACACTGAAGCTTTCTTT. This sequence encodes CASSKGRNTEAFF.

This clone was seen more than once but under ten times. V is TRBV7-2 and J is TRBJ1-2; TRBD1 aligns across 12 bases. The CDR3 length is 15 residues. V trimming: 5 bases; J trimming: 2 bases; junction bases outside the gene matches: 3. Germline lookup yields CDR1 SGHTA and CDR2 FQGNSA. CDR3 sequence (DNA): TGTGCCAGCAGCCAGGGACAGGGGGCGAACTATGGCTACACCTTC. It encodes CASSQGQGANYGYTF.